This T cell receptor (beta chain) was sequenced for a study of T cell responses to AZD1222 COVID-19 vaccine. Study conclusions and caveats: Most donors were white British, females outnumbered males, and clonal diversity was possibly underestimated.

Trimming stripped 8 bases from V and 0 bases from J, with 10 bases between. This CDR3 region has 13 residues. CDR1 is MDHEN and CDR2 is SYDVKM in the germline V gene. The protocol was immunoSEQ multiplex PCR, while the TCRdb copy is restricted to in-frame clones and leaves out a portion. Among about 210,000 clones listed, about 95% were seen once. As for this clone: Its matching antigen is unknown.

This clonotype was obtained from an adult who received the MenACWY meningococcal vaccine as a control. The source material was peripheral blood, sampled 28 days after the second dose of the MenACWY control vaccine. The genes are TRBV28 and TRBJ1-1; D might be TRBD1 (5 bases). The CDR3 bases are TGTGCCAGCCTGGGGCCCATGAACACTGAAGCTTTCTTT. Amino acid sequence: CASLGPMNTEAFF.